Presented here are 21 T cell receptor beta chains from one specimen sequenced in a study of T cells in Graves' hyperthyroidism and ophthalmopathy. There were TCR beta CDR3 regions amplified from RNA transcripts. An initial round of RT-PCR targeting the TCR CDR3 relied on the HTBI primer set. TCRdb recomputed calls from the multiplex PCR reads with MiXCR, one row per CDR3 protein. The sample records more than 300,000 distinct CDR3 sequences, 13% being singletons. Input material: blood. Receptors originate from a woman under 30 with Graves' hyperthyroidism.

This clonotype was seen at least ten times. The chain links TRBV20-1 to TRBJ1-2; a possible D gene is TRBD1 (6 bases). Germline V gene data show CDR1 as DFQATT and CDR2 as SNEGSKA (reference sequence). Trimming took off 0 bases at V and 3 bases at J, with 11 bases between the two ends. This CDR3 contains 14 residues. The CDR3 spells CSAREGGHDYGYTF. The CDR3 nucleotides read TGCAGTGCTAGAGAGGGGGGGCATGACTATGGCTACACCTTC.

The chain uses TRBV6-1 and TRBJ1-6, with 7 bases identical to TRBD1. V lost 10 bases, J lost 7 bases, and 10 bases stayed unmatched. The CDR3 contains 14 residues. Per germline, CDR1 MNHNS and CDR2 SASEGT. The CDR3 nucleotides read TGTGCCACCAACCCCGGGACAGTAAATTCACCCCTCCACTTT. This sequence encodes CATNPGTVNSPLHF.

This clonotype was detected many times. The chain is built from TRBV7-8 and TRBJ1-5; D possibly corresponds to TRBD1 (5 bases). The CDR3 consists of 16 residues. Between the trimmed V and J ends, which lost 1 base and 6 bases, there was a span of 16 bases. Germline-derived CDR1 and CDR2 are SGHVS and FQNEAQ. This chain's CDR3 is CASSLVPAGWSQPQHF. CDR3 bases: TGTGCCAGCAGCTTAGTTCCCGCAGGGTGGAGTCAGCCCCAGCATTTT.

This clonotype was observed many times. The chain employs TRBV2 and TRBJ1-3, with D perhaps matching TRBD1 (5 bases). This CDR3 comprises 18 residues. From germline, CDR1 is SNHLY and CDR2 FYNNEI. V gave up 3 bases and J gave up 2 bases, with 20 bases separating them. CDR3 in DNA: TGTGCCAGCAGTGATGTCTTCGGCAGGGATCGCACTGGAAACACCATATATTTT. This translates into CASSDVFGRDRTGNTIYF.

This clonotype was seen at least ten times. The chain combines TRBV6-2 or TRBV6-3 with TRBJ1-1; D call uncertain. The CDR3 contains 14 residues. Trimming stripped 6 bases from V and 10 bases from J, with 21 bases between. In germline, CDR1 is MNHEY, CDR2 SVGEGT. The CDR3 bases are TGTGCCAGCAGACTTAGACACGGACGAGTAAGAGCTTTCTTT. This encodes CASRLRHGRVRAFF.

This clonotype occurred many times. The J gene is TRBJ1-2, the V gene TRBV7-9; 7 positions agree with TRBD1. Germline CDR1 SEHNR, CDR2 FQNEAQ (reference sequence). Trimming cost V 4 bases and J 4 bases; bases outside gene matches: 3. The CDR3 is 13 amino acids. CDR3 nucleotide sequence: TGTGCCAGCAGCTCCCGGGACAGCTATGGCTACACCTTC. Residues: CASSSRDSYGYTF.

This clonotype was recorded many times. The chain recombines TRBV20-1 with TRBJ1-2; 10 bases fit TRBD1. The V and J ends lost 0 bases and 6 bases, in that order; junction bases with no gene match: 13. This CDR3 has 17 amino acids. CDR1 and CDR2 from the germline V gene are DFQATT and SNEGSKA (reference sequence). CDR3 amino acids: CSARDPRQGALSDGYTF. In DNA, the CDR3 is TGCAGTGCTAGAGATCCGAGACAGGGGGCCCTGTCGGATGGCTACACCTTC.

This clonotype was detected many times. This chain links TRBV11-3 with TRBJ2-2; D possibly matches TRBD1 or TRBD2 (5 bases each). CDR1 and CDR2 from the germline V gene are SGHNT and YENEEA. The CDR3 runs 15 residues. V gave up 3 bases and J gave up 5 bases, with 13 bases separating them. CDR3 sequence reads: CASSLAGTATGELFF. The CDR3 DNA follows: TGTGCCAGCAGCTTGGCCGGGACGGCAACCGGGGAGCTGTTTTTT.

In its sample, this clonotype was seen many times. This chain connects TRBV3-1 to TRBJ1-2, with 8 nucleotides matching TRBD1. The CDR3 totals 15 residues. V trimming: 4 bases; J trimming: 1 base; junction bases outside the gene matches: 5. Germline V lookup: CDR1 LGHDT, CDR2 YNNKEL (reference sequence). The CDR3, as DNA: TGTGCCAGCAGCCCCCGGGACAGGTATAACTATGGCTACACCTTC. It specifies CASSPRDRYNYGYTF.

This clonotype has a count of ten or more. J is TRBJ2-3 and V is TRBV12-5, with D perhaps assigned TRBD1 or TRBD2 (6 bases each). CDR1 and CDR2 from the germline V gene are LGHNT and FRNRAP. V lost 2 bases and J lost 5, with 11 bases in between. The CDR3 consists of 14 residues. Written as DNA, the CDR3 is TGTGCTAGTGGTTTGCGGGGGCCGGGAGATACGCAGTATTTT. The encoded protein is CASGLRGPGDTQYF. The full variable domain, rest sourced from reference TRBV12-5 and TRBJ2-3, is DARVTQTPRHKVTEMGQEVTMRCQPILGHNTVFWYRQTMMQGLELLAYFRNRAPLDDSGMPKDRFSAEMPDATLATLKIQPSEPRDSAVYFCASGLRGPGDTQYFGPGTRLTVL.

The table lists this clonotype with many counts. This rearrangement joins TRBV18 to TRBJ1-1; D ambiguous. The CDR3 consists of 13 residues. Germline CDR1 is KGHSH and CDR2 is LQKENI. Trimming cost V 5 bases and J 1 base, with 8 bases left between them. CDR3 loop: CASSYGGNTEAFF. The CDR3 DNA is TGTGCCAGCTCATACGGCGGGAACACTGAAGCTTTCTTT.

This clonotype was recorded at least ten times. This chain joins TRBV7-9 and TRBJ2-1; the match to TRBD1 covers 8 bases. With V trimmed by 4 bases and J by 8 bases, 7 bases remained unmatched. CDR3 length: 14 amino acids. Germline assignment: CDR1 SEHNR and CDR2 FQNEAQ (reference sequence). In DNA form, the CDR3 reads TGTGCCAGCAGCTCACAGGGGGTTGGAGATGAGCAGTTCTTC. It encodes CASSSQGVGDEQFF.

This clonotype was seen at least ten times. The V gene is TRBV20-1, the J gene TRBJ2-5, with TRBD2 as a possible D gene (5 bases). This CDR3 has 14 residues. V was clipped by 0 bases and J by 4 bases, with 12 bases between them. Germline V CDR1 and CDR2: DFQATT, SNEGSKA (reference sequence). The CDR3 is CSARDRGWRETQYF. The CDR3 region has the DNA TGCAGTGCTAGAGATCGCGGGTGGCGAGAGACCCAGTACTTC.

This clonotype has at least ten counts. This CDR3 is CASKVFNQPQHF. The CDR3 DNA sequence: TGTGCCAGCAAAGTCTTTAATCAGCCCCAGCATTTT. The V and J genes are TRBV2 and TRBJ1-5; D gene uncertain. The CDR3 consists of 12 residues. Trimming took off 7 bases at V and 4 bases at J, with 8 bases between the two ends. CDR1 SNHLY and CDR2 FYNNEI come from the germline V gene.

This clonotype was observed at least ten times. The rearrangement uses TRBV12-3 or TRBV12-4 and TRBJ1-2; D is unresolved. The CDR3 spans 12 residues. The V and J ends lost 4 bases and 2 bases respectively, with 5 bases between them. Here the CDR3 reads CASSWANYGYTF. The CDR3 DNA is TGTGCCAGCAGTTGGGCGAACTATGGCTACACCTTC.

This clonotype turned up a few times. The chain carries TRBV20-1 and TRBJ1-1, with D maybe TRBD1 (5 bases). V lost 5 bases and J 1 base, leaving 26 bases between the germline ends. This CDR3 region has 18 residues. Germline V gives CDR1 DFQATT, CDR2 SNEGSKA (reference sequence). DNA of the CDR3: TGCAGTGCTCCAGAAAGGCCCCACGCGGGCAGGGCGAACACTGAAGCTTTCTTT. This gives the protein CSAPERPHAGRANTEAFF.

Only a few counts were recorded for this clonotype. The chain combines TRBV25-1 with TRBJ1-6; the D is unclear. There are 13 residues in the CDR3. The ends were cut back, 3 bases at V and 7 bases at J, with 7 bases in the middle. In germline, CDR1 is MGHDK, CDR2 SYGVNS. CDR3 in DNA: TGTGCCAGCAGTGATGAGGGAAATTCACCCCTCCACTTT. This translates into CASSDEGNSPLHF.

This clonotype was picked up many times. This chain joins TRBV12-3 or TRBV12-4 and TRBJ1-2; possibly TRBD1 for D (5 bases). The CDR3 extends over 16 amino acids. V was shortened by 7 bases and J by 0 bases, with 18 bases between the two germline ends. CDR3 region: CASTDWGDLANYGYTF. In nucleotides, the CDR3 is TGTGCCAGCACCGACTGGGGGGACTTAGCTAACTATGGCTACACCTTC.

This clonotype has at least ten counts. The chain uses TRBV4-3 and TRBJ2-2, with TRBD1 matching 9 bases. The trim removed 4 bases at V and 6 bases at J, leaving 6 bases unmatched. The CDR3 totals 15 residues. In germline, CDR1 is LGHNA, CDR2 YSLEER. The chain's CDR3 is CASSPQGARAGELFF. The CDR3 DNA follows: TGCGCCAGCAGCCCACAGGGGGCTAGGGCCGGGGAGCTGTTTTTT.

Remarks on this clonotype: A much larger clone lies a single base off, so this may be a read error. The chain carries TRBV6-2 or TRBV6-3 and TRBJ1-2, with a weak D call TRBD1 (6 bases). The ends were cut back, 7 bases at V and 0 bases at J, with 15 bases in the middle. There are 15 residues in the CDR3. The germline V gene has CDR1 MNHEY and CDR2 SVGEGT. CDR3 sequence reads: CASMSGDKSNYGYTF. The CDR3 bases are TGTGCCAGCATGTCCGGGGACAAATCTAACTATGGCTACACCTTC.

In its sample, this clonotype was seen many times. The chain employs TRBV5-1 and TRBJ1-5; TRBD1 aligns across 7 bases. Germline V gene lookup returns CDR1 SGHRS and CDR2 YFSETQ. This CDR3 contains 14 residues. V was clipped by 2 bases and J by 6 bases; unmatched bases: 5. CDR3 sequence reads: CASSLGSGGQPQHF. CDR3 coding DNA: TGCGCCAGCAGCTTAGGGTCAGGGGGTCAGCCCCAGCATTTT.